This is a list of T cell receptor beta chains from one sample in a study of cytomegalovirus exposure and HLA in healthy donors. This table comes from immunoSEQ multiplex PCR, and its TCRdb copy is limited to in-frame clones, with some not included. The sample holds roughly 180,000 clones, about three quarters seen once. Sequenced input: PBMCs. These receptors originate from a man between 50 and 59 years old in good health and CMV-seropositive. Each CDR3 is given without its conserved first and last residue. For some rows the clone size is stated as once, few or many, or as a class when expanded; others skip it.

J gene	V gene	clone size	CDR3 protein
TRBJ2-5	TRBV7-6	NA	ASSLSLAGVETQY
TRBJ1-4	TRBV11-2	once	ASTATNEKLF
TRBJ1-2	TRBV5-1	NA	ASSSGQGVDGYT
TRBJ1-2	TRBV19	NA	ASSIDPDRGWSYT
TRBJ1-5	TRBV5-6	once	ASSRGGYRGTNQPQH
TRBJ2-1	TRBV29-1	NA	SVRQGGSYNEQF
TRBJ2-2	TRBV5-1	NA	ASSLVTGANTGELF
TRBJ2-2	TRBV30	NA	AWRWEGYRELF
TRBJ2-3	TRBV4-1	NA	ASSPETGGLSDTQY
TRBJ1-6	TRBV4-1	NA	ASSQEGSSYNSPLH
TRBJ1-3	TRBV6-7	few	ASSLSRGGNTIY
TRBJ1-2	TRBV6-1	few	ASSEVLQYYGYT
TRBJ2-2	TRBV7-9	NA	ASSLLRGGDDTGELF
TRBJ1-2	TRBV7-9	NA	ASSLFLGANYGYT
TRBJ1-3	TRBV18	NA	ASSSAGSRGNTIY
TRBJ2-3	TRBV19	NA	ASKGYLGGGATHTQY
TRBJ1-5	TRBV2	few	ASSGAGGLNQPQH
TRBJ1-1	TRBV5-1	NA	ASSAAGGLGSEAF
TRBJ1-1	TRBV5-4	few	ASSRKTGNTEAF
TRBJ1-4	TRBV7-5	NA	ARRPQGNGEKLF
TRBJ1-2	TRBV7-9	NA	ASSLGAALGDYGYT
TRBJ1-6	TRBV5-1	once	ASSLPQDGAPLH
TRBJ1-3	TRBV11-2	NA	ASSLTDSGNTIY
TRBJ2-2	TRBV9	few	ASSVVSGGTGELF
TRBJ1-1	TRBV7-3	NA	ASSLNGIRQSKAF
TRBJ1-6	TRBV18	NA	ASSPGQGLNSPLH
TRBJ1-1	TRBV7-8	once	ASSEGQNTEAF
TRBJ2-5	TRBV15	NA	ATSAKGTGERETQY
TRBJ1-4	TRBV5-1	NA	ASSDSGTVNEKLF
TRBJ2-7	TRBV7-2	NA	ASSSRLAGSYEQY
TRBJ2-5	TRBV5-1	NA	ASRWDSRETQY
TRBJ2-1	TRBV2	once	ASSRPSRNNEQF
TRBJ1-4	TRBV27	NA	ASSPRPGYANEKLF
TRBJ1-3	TRBV15	once	ATSIAPLSRLTGNTIY
TRBJ2-2	TRBV19	NA	ASSIYGHRPNTGELF
TRBJ1-2	TRBV19	NA	ASRGAANYGYT
TRBJ2-1	TRBV4-2	once	ASSQDFSGNSYNEQF
TRBJ1-3	TRBV5-6	few	ASSLNRDRGHTIY
TRBJ1-5	TRBV5-5	NA	ASSHGLYSNQPQH
TRBJ2-3	TRBV7-2	NA	ASSQRGAGTDTQY
TRBJ2-1	TRBV4-2	few	ASSQGGVLEGEQF
TRBJ1-1	TRBV2	NA	ASSERNTEAF
TRBJ2-3	TRBV27	few	ASSLGWETDTQY
TRBJ1-1	TRBV27	NA	ASSPRTGTGNTEAF
TRBJ2-7	TRBV18	NA	ASSYDRVYEQY
TRBJ1-2	TRBV29-1	NA	SVVDPGTSGGYT
NA	TRBV10-3	NA	AISDRQGSYEQY
TRBJ2-5	TRBV28	NA	ASSLPPGGLETQY
TRBJ2-3	TRBV2	NA	ASTGGNTDTQY
TRBJ1-6	TRBV5-1	NA	ASTRQKNSPLH
TRBJ2-4	TRBV2	NA	ASSRLDRGSKNIQY
TRBJ2-7	TRBV4-1	NA	ASSQEYRYEQY